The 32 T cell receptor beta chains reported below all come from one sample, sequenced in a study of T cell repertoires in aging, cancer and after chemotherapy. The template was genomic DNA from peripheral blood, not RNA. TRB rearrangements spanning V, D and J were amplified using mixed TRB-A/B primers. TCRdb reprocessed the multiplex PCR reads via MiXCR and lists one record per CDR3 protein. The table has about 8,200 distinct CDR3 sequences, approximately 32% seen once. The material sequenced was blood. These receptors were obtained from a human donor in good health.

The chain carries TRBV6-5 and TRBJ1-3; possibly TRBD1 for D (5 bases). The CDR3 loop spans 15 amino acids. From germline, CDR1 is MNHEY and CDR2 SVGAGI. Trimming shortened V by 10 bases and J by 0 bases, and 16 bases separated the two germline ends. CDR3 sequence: CATFSGLSSGNTIYF. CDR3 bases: TGTGCCACCTTCTCGGGACTAAGCTCTGGAAACACCATATATTTT.

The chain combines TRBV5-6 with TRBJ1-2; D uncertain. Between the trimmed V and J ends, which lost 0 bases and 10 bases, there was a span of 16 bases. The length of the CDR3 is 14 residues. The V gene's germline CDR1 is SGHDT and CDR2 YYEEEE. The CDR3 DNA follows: TGTGCCAGCAGCTTGGATGTTAAGCTCGCGTACTACACCTTC. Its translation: CASSLDVKLAYYTF. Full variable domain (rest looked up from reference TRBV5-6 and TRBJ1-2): DAGVTQSPTHLIKTRGQQVTLRCSPKSGHDTVSWYQQALGQGPQFIFQYYEEEERQRGNFPDRFSGHQFPNYSSELNVNALLLGDSALYLCASSLDVKLAYYTFGSGTRLTVV.

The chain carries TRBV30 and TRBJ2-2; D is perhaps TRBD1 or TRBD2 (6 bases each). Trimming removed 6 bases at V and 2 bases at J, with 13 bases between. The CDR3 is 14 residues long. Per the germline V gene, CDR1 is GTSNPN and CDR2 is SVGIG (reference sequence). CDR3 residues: CACQQGLNTGELFF. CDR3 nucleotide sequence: TGTGCCTGTCAACAGGGACTCAACACCGGGGAGCTGTTTTTT.

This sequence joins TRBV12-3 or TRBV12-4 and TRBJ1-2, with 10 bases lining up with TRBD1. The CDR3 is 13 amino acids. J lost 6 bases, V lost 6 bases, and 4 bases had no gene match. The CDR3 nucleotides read TGTGCCAGCAGCGGGACAGGGGAACATGGCTACACCTTC. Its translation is CASSGTGEHGYTF.

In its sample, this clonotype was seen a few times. The CDR3 bases are TGCGCCAGCAGCCAGGCAGGGTACACCGGGGAGCTGTTTTTT. It codes for CASSQAGYTGELFF. V and J are TRBV4-3 and TRBJ2-2; TRBD1 might be the D (5 bases). CDR3 length: 14 residues. V gave up 3 bases and J gave up 3 bases, with 8 bases separating them. Per germline, CDR1 LGHNA and CDR2 YSLEER.

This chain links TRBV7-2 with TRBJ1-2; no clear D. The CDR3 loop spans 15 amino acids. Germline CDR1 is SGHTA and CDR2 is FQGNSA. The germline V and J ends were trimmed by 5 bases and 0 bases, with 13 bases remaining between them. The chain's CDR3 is CASSPIQQANYGYTF. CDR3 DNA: TGTGCCAGCAGCCCCATACAGCAAGCTAACTATGGCTACACCTTC.

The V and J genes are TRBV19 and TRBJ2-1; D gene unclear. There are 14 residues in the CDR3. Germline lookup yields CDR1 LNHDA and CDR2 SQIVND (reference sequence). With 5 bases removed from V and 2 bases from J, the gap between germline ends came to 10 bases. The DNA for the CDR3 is TGTGCCAGTAGTTCCCTTGGGGCCTACAATGAGCAGTTCTTC. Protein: CASSSLGAYNEQFF.

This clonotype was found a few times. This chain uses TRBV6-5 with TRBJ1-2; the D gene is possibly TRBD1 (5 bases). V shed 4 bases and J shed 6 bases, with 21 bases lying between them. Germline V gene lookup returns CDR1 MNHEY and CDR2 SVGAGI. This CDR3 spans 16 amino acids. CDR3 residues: CASSSHPTGTTHGYTF. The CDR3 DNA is TGTGCCAGCAGTTCTCACCCTACCGGGACTACGCATGGCTACACCTTC.

CDR3: CASSWGQGALGEQFF. The CDR3 DNA sequence: TGTGCCAGCAGCTGGGGACAGGGGGCTTTGGGTGAGCAGTTCTTC. This chain uses TRBV28 with TRBJ2-1, with TRBD1 identical over 12 bases. This CDR3 is 15 amino acids long. Trimming at V came to 6 bases and at J to 9 bases, leaving 9 bases not matched to a gene. The germline CDR1 and CDR2 sequences are MDHEN and SYDVKM.

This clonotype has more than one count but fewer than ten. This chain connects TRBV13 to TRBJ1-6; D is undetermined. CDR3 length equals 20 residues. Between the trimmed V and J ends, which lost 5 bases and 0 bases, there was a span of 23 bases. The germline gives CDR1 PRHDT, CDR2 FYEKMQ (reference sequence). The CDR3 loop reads CASSRTADVVKSSYNSPLHF. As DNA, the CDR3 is TGTGCCAGCAGCCGAACTGCGGACGTGGTAAAGAGCTCCTATAATTCACCCCTCCACTTT. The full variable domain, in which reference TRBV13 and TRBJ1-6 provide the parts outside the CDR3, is AAGVIQSPRHLIKEKRETATLKCYPIPRHDTVYWYQQGPGQDPQFLISFYEKMQSDKGSIPDRFSAQQFSDYHSELNMSSLELGDSALYFCASSRTADVVKSSYNSPLHFGNGTRLTVT.

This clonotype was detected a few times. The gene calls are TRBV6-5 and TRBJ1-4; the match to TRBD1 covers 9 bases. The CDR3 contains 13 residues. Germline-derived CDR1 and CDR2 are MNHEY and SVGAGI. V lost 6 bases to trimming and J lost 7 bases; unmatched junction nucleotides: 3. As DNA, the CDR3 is TGTGCCAGCAGACAGGGGGCGGGTGAAAAACTGTTTTTT. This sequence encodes CASRQGAGEKLFF.

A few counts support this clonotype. The CDR3 bases are TGTGCCAGCAGCTTAGGGACAGTCTCCTATGGCTACACCTTC. Its protein product is CASSLGTVSYGYTF. This rearrangement joins TRBV5-4 to TRBJ1-2; TRBD1 matches at 7 bases. V was pared by 2 bases and J by 4 bases, with 5 bases of the junction left unmatched. The CDR3 sequence is 14 residues long. Germline CDR1 reads SGHNT; CDR2 reads YYREEE (reference sequence).

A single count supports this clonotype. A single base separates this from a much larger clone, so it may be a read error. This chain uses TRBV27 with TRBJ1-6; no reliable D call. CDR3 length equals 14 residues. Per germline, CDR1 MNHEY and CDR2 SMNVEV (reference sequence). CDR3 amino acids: CASSLQGINSPLDF. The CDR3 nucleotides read TGTGCCAGCAGTTTGCAAGGTATCAATTCACCCCTCGACTTT.

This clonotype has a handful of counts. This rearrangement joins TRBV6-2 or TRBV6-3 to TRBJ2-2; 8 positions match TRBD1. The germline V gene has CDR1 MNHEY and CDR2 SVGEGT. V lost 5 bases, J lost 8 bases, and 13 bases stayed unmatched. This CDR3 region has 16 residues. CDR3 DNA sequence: TGTGCCAGCAGTGAAGCCTGGGACAGGCGGGTGGGGGAGCTGTTTTTT. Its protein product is CASSEAWDRRVGELFF.

The CDR3: CASSVYRAMGGELFF. For the CDR3, the DNA is TGCGCCAGCAGCGTATACCGGGCCATGGGCGGGGAGCTGTTTTTT. The chain links TRBV4-3 to TRBJ2-2; D not resolved. Germline V lookup: CDR1 LGHNA, CDR2 YSLEER. V was shortened by 5 bases and J by 7 bases, with 17 bases between the two germline ends. CDR3 length: 15 amino acids.

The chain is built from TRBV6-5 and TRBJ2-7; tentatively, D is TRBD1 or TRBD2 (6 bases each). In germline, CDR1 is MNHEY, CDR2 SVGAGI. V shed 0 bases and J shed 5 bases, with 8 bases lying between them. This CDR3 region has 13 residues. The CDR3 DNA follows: TGTGCCAGCAGTTACTCGAGGGGGGACGAGCAGTACTTC. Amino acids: CASSYSRGDEQYF.

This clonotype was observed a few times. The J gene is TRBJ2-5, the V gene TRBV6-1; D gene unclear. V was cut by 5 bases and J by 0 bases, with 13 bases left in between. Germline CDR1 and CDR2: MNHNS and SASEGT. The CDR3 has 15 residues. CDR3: CASSSRDWYQETQYF. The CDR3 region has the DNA TGTGCCAGCAGTTCCCGAGACTGGTACCAAGAGACCCAGTACTTC.

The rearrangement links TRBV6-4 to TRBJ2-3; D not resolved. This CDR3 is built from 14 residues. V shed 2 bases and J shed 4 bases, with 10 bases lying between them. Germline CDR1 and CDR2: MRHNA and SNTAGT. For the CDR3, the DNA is TGTGCCAGCAGTGACCGAACCGAGGCAGATACGCAGTATTTT. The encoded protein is CASSDRTEADTQYF.

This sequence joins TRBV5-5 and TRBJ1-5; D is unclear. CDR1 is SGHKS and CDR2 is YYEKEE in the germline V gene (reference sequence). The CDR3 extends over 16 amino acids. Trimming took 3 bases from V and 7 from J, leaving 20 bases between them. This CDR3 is CASSYGPPPRVQPQHF. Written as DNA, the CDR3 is TGTGCCAGCAGCTACGGACCTCCCCCTCGTGTCCAGCCCCAGCATTTT.

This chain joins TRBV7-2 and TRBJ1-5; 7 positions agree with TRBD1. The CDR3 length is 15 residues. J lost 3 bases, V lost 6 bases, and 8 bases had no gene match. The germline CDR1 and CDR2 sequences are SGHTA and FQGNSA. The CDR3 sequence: CASRPTGNANQPQHF. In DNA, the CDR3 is TGTGCCAGCAGACCGACAGGGAACGCCAATCAGCCCCAGCATTTT.

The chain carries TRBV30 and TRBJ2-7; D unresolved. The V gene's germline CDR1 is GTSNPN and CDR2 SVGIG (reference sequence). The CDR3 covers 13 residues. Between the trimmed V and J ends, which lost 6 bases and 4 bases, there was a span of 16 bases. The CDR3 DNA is TGTGCCTGCGACACAACCCCTGTATACGAGCAGTACTTC. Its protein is CACDTTPVYEQYF.

CDR3 protein: CASSGRTGTISPLHF. For the CDR3, the DNA is TGTGCCAGTAGTGGGCGGACAGGGACAATTTCACCCCTCCACTTT. The chain joins TRBV19 to TRBJ1-6, with 8 bases that match TRBD1. J gave up 9 bases and V 5 bases, and 9 bases lay outside the gene matches. Germline CDR1 is LNHDA and CDR2 is SQIVND (reference sequence). This CDR3 is built from 15 residues.

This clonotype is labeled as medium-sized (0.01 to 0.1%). The CDR3, as DNA: TGCAGCGTTGAGCTTACTGGCAAAGCCTACGAGCAGTACTTC. It specifies CSVELTGKAYEQYF. The chain joins TRBV29-1 to TRBJ2-7, with no clear D. The V end was cut by 3 bases, the J end by 2 bases, with 14 bases between. CDR3 length: 14 amino acids. Germline values: CDR1 SQVTM, CDR2 ANQGSEA.

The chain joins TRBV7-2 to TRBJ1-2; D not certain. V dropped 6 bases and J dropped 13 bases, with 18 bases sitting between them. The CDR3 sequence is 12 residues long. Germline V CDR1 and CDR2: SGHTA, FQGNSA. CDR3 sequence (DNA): TGTGCCAGCAGTGAGGGTTTCACATTGATCACCTTC. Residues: CASSEGFTLITF.

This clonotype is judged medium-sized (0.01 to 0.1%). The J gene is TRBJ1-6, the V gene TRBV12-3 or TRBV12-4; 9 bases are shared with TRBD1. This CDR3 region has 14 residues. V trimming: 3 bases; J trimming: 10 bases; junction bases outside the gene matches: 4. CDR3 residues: CASSFWDRDSPLHF. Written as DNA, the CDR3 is TGTGCCAGCAGTTTTTGGGACAGGGACTCACCCCTCCACTTT.

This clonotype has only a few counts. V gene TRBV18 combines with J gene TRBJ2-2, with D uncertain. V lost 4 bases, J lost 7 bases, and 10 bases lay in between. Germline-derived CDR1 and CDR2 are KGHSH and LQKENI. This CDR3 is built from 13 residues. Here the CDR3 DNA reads TGTGCCAGCTCACTTAGCCTGATCGGGGAGCTGTTTTTT. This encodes CASSLSLIGELFF.

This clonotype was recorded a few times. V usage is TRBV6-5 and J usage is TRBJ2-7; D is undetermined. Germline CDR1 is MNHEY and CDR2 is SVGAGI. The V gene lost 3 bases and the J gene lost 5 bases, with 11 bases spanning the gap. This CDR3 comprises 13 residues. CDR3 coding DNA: TGTGCCAGCAGTTATAAGGTTCGAGACGAGCAGTACTTC. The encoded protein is CASSYKVRDEQYF.

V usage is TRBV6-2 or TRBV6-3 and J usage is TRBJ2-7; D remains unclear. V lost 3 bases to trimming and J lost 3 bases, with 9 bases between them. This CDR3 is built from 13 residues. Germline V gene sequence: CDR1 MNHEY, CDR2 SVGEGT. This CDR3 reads CASSYPPNYEQYF. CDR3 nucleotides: TGTGCCAGCAGTTATCCCCCGAACTACGAGCAGTACTTC.

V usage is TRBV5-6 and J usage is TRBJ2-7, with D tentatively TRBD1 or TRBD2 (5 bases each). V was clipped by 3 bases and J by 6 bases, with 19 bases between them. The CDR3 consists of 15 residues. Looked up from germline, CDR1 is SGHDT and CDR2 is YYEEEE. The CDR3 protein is CASSSLEGNTPEQYF. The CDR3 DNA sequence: TGTGCCAGCAGCTCCCTCGAGGGGAACACTCCCGAGCAGTACTTC.

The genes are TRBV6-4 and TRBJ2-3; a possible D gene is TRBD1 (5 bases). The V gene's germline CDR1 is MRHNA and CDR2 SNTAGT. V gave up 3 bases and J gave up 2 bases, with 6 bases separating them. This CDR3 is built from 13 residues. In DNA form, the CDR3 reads TGTGCCAGCAGTGAGACAGTCACAGATACGCAGTATTTT. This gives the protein CASSETVTDTQYF.

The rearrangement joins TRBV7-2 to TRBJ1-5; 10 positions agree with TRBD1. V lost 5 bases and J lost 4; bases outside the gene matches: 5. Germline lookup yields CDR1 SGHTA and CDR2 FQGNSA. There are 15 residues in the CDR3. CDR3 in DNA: TGTGCCAGCAGCACAGGGACAGGGGTAAATCAGCCCCAGCATTTT. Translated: CASSTGTGVNQPQHF.

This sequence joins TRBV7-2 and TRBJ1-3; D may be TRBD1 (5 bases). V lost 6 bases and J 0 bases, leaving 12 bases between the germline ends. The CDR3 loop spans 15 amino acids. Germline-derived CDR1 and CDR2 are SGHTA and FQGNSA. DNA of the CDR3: TGTGCCAGCAGTCAAGAGGGGTTCTCTGGAAACACCATATATTTT. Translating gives CASSQEGFSGNTIYF. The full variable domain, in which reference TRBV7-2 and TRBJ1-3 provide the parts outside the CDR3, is GAGVSQSPSNKVTEKGKDVELRCDPISGHTALYWYRQSLGQGLEFLIYFQGNSAPDKSGLPSDRFSAERTGGSVSTLTIQRTQQEDSAVYLCASSQEGFSGNTIYFGEGSWLTVV.